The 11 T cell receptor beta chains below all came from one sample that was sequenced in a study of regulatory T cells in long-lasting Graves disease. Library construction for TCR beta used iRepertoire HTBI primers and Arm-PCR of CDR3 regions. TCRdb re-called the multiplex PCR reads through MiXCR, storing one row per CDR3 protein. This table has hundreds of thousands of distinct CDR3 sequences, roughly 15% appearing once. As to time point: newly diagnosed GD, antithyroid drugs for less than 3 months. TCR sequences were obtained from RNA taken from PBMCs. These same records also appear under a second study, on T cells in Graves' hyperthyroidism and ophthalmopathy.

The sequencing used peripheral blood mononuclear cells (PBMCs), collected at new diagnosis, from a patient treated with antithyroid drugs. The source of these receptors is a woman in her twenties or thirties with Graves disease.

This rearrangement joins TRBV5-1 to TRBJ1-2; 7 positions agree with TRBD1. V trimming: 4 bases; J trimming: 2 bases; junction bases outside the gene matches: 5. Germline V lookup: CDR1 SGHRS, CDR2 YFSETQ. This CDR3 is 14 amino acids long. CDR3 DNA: TGCGCCAGCAGCCTGGGACAGCCGAACTATGGCTACACCTTC. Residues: CASSLGQPNYGYTF.

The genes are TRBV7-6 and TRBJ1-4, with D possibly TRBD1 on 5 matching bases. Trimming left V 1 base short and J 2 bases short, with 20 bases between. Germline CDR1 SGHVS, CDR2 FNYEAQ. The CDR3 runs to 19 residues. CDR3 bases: TGTGCCAGCAGCTTAGTGTCTTTCGGTCCCGGGGGGACTAATGAAAAACTGTTTTTT. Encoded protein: CASSLVSFGPGGTNEKLFF.

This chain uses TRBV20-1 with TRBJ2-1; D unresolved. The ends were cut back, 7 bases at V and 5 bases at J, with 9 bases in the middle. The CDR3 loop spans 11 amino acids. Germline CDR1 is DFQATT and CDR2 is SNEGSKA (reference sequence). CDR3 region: CSGRRDNEQFF. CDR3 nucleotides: TGCAGTGGCAGAAGAGACAATGAGCAGTTCTTC.

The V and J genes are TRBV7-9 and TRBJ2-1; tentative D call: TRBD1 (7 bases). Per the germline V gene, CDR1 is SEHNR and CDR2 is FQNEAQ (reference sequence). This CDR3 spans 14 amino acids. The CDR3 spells CVTTGQGGYNEQFF. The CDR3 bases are TGTGTCACCACGGGGCAGGGGGGCTACAATGAGCAGTTCTTC. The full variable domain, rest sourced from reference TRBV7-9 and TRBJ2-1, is DTGVSQNPRHKITKRGQNVTFRCDPISEHNRLYWYRQTLGQGPEFLTYFQNEAQLEKSRLLSDRFSAERPKGSFSTLEIQRTEQGDSAMYLCVTTGQGGYNEQFFGPGTRLTVL.

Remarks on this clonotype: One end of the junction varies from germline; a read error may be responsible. CDR3 coding DNA: TGTGCCAGCAGTGACCCTGGGAGGGGACCCTCCCACGAGCAGTACTTC. As protein: CASSDPGRGPSHEQYF. This chain joins TRBV25-1 and TRBJ2-7; the match to TRBD2 covers 7 bases. The germline CDR1 and CDR2 sequences are MGHDK and SYGVNS. This CDR3 region has 16 residues.

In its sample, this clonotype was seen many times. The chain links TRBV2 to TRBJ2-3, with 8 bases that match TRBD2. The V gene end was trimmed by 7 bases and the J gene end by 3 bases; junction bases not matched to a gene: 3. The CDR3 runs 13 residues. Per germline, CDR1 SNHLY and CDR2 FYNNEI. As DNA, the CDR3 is TGTGCCAGCAAAGAGCGGGAGACAGATACGCAGTATTTT. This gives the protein CASKERETDTQYF.

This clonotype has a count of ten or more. The CDR3 is CASSIGLAGPYEQYF. The CDR3 bases are TGTGCCAGCAGTATAGGACTAGCGGGCCCCTACGAGCAGTACTTC. The rearrangement uses TRBV7-2 and TRBJ2-7, with 11 bases lining up with TRBD2. With 6 bases clipped from V and 2 bases from J, the junction kept 6 bases outside the gene matches. Looked up from germline, CDR1 is SGHTA and CDR2 is FQGNSA. The CDR3 has 15 residues.

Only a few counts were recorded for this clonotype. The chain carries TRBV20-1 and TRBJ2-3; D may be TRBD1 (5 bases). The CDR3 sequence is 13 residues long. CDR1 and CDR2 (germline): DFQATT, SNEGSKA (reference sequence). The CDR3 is CSADVGVTDTQYF. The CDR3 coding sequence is TGCAGCGCTGATGTAGGGGTCACAGATACGCAGTATTTT.

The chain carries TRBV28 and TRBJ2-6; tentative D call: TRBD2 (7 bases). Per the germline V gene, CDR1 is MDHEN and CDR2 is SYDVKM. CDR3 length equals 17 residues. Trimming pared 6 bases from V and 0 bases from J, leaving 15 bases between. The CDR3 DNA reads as TGTGCCAGCAGCTGGGGGGGGGCAGTCTCTGGGGCCAACGTCCTGACTTTC. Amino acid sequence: CASSWGGAVSGANVLTF.

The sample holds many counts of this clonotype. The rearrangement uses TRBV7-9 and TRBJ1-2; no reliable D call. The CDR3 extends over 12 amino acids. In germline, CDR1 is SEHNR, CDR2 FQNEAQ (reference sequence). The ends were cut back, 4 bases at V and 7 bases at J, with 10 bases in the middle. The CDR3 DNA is TGTGCCAGCAGCTGGGGTTCAGGTGGCTACACCTTC. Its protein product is CASSWGSGGYTF.

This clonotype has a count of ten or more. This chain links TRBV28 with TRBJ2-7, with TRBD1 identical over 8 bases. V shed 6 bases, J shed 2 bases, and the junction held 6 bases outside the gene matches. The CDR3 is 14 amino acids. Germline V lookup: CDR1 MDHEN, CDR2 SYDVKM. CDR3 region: CASRLQGVPYEQYF. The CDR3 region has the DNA TGTGCCAGCAGGCTACAGGGGGTCCCCTACGAGCAGTACTTC.